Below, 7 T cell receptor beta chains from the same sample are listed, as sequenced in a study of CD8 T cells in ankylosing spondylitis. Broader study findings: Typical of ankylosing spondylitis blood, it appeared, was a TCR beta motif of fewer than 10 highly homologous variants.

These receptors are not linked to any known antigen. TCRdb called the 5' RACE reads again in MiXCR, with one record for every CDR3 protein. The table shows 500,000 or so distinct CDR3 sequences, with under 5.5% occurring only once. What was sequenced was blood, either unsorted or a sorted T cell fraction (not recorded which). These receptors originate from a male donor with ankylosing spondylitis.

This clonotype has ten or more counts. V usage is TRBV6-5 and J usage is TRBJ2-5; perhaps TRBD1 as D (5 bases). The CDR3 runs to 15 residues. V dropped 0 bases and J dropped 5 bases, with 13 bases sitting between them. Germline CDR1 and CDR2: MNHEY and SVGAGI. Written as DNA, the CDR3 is TGTGCCAGCAGTTACTCCCAGGGTTATAGGGAGACCCAGTACTTC. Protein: CASSYSQGYRETQYF.

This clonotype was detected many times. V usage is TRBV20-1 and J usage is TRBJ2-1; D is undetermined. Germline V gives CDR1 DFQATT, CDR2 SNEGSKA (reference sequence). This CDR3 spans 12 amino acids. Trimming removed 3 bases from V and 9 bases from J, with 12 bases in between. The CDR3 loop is CSASTYIREQFF. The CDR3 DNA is TGCAGTGCTAGCACTTACATCCGTGAGCAGTTCTTC.

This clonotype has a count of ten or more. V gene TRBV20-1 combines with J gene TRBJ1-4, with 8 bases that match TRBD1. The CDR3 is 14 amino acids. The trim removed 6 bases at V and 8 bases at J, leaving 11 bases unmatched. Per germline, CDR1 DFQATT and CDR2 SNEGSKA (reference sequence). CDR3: CSAVSTGAGEKLFF. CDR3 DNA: TGCAGTGCAGTCTCGACAGGGGCAGGAGAAAAACTGTTTTTT.

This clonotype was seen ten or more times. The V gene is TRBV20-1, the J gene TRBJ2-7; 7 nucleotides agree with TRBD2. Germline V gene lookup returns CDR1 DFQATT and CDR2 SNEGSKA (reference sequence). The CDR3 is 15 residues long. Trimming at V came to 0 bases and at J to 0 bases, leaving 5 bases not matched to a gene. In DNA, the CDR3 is TGCAGTGCTAGAGATTCGACTAGCCGCTCCTACGAGCAGTACTTC. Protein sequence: CSARDSTSRSYEQYF.

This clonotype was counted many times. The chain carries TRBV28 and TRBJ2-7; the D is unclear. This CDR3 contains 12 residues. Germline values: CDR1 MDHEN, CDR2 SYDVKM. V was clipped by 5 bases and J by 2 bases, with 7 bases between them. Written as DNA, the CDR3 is TGTGCCAGCAGTCCAACACCCTACGAGCAGTACTTC. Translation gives CASSPTPYEQYF. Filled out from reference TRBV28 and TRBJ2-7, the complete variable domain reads DVKVTQSSRYLVKRTGEKVFLECVQDMDHENMFWYRQDPGLGLRLIYFSYDVKMKEKGDIPEGYSVSREKKERFSLILESASTNQTSMYLCASSPTPYEQYFGPGTRLTVT.

The DNA for the CDR3 is TGTGCCAGCAGCTATCCCCGGCCAACTAGCGGGGCCTACAATGAGCAGTTCTTC. Translation: CASSYPRPTSGAYNEQFF. The chain uses TRBV12-3 or TRBV12-4 and TRBJ2-1, with TRBD2 matching 10 bases. This CDR3 has 18 amino acids. With V trimmed by 6 bases and J by 2 bases, 13 bases remained unmatched.

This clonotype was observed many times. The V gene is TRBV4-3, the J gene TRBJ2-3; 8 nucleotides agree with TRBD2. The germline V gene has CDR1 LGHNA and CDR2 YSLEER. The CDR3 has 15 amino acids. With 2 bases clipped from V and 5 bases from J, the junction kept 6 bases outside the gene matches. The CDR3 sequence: CASSQPGLGIDTQYF. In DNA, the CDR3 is TGCGCCAGCAGCCAACCGGGACTAGGGATAGATACGCAGTATTTT.